This T cell receptor beta chain was sequenced during a study of cytomegalovirus exposure and HLA in healthy donors. The PCR contained 60 Vbeta and 13 Jbeta primers. Study processing details: The count from a later analysis was tens of millions of unique TCR beta chains, some 10 million of them shared. Sequenced by immunoSEQ multiplex PCR; TCRdb stores in-frame clones only, minus some. The V and J calls and clone size were taken over from that table, and D and trimming were inferred from the DNA. The sample shows about 160,000 clones, around 70% of them seen only once. As concerns this clone: The antigen is not known.

Findings of the study overall: Immune exposure was documented only through CMV serostatus. Most TCR sequences were seen very rarely across donors, but some public TCRs occurred in many. The study flagged about 150 TCR beta chains as cytomegalovirus-associated.

The clonotype was recovered from a man between 18 and 35 years old in good health and CMV-seropositive. Source material: PBMCs.

The CDR3 DNA reads TGTGCCAGCAGCCAAGTTGCTAGCGGGATAATAGAAGAGACCCAGTACTTC. Its translation is CASSQVASGIIEETQYF. This rearrangement joins TRBV4-2 to TRBJ2-5, with 9 bases aligning to TRBD2. Germline V lookup: CDR1 LGHNA, CDR2 YNFKEQ. CDR3 size: 17 residues. V lost 1 base, J lost 3 bases, and 9 bases stayed unmatched.